The 12 T cell receptor beta chains reported below all come from one sample, sequenced in a study of blood T cell repertoires in COVID-19. Produced via immunoSEQ multiplex PCR; TCRdb's table is partial and in-frame only. The sample records 300,000 to 350,000 clones, around 90% being singletons. The sample was PBMCs or T cells enriched from blood (not recorded which). The receptors here all came from a woman aged 18-29 years who had recovered from COVID-19.

This clone was counted once. The chain is built from TRBV5-1 and TRBJ2-1, with D possibly matching TRBD2 (5 bases). The germline gives CDR1 SGHRS, CDR2 YFSETQ. The CDR3 loop spans 16 amino acids. Deletions cut 2 bases from V and 7 bases from J, with 19 bases between. CDR3 protein: CASSFGQPRSGNEQFF. The DNA for the CDR3 is TGCGCCAGCAGCTTTGGGCAGCCCCGCTCGGGGAATGAGCAGTTCTTC. Together with reference TRBV5-1 and TRBJ2-1, the CDR3 gives the full variable domain: KAGVTQTPRYLIKTRGQQVTLSCSPISGHRSVSWYQQTPGQGLQFLFEYFSETQRNKGNFPGRFSGRQFSNSRSEMNVSTLELGDSALYLCASSFGQPRSGNEQFFGPGTRLTVL.

The J gene is TRBJ1-5, the V gene TRBV2; 9 bases match TRBD1. The CDR3 has 17 residues. Germline CDR1 and CDR2: SNHLY and FYNNEI. The V and J ends lost 7 bases and 8 bases, in that order; junction bases with no gene match: 18. CDR3 nucleotides: TGTGCCAGCAAAGCCGGGACAGGGAGTTTCACAATCAAGCCCCAGCATTTT. Residues: CASKAGTGSFTIKPQHF.

The V call is TRBV21-1, the J call TRBJ1-6; the D segment call TRBD1 is taken from the table without a DNA check. TRBV21-1 is listed as a pseudogene. The CDR3 is made up of 19 amino acids. CDR3 DNA sequence: TGTGCCAGCAGCATCCCGGGACAGGGAGTTAATCACGGGAATTCACCCCTCCACTTT. It is translated as CASSIPGQGVNHGNSPLHF.

This clone was detected once. The V and J genes are TRBV5-6 and TRBJ1-1; TRBD1 aligns across 7 bases. Germline CDR1 SGHDT, CDR2 YYEEEE. The CDR3 is made up of 14 amino acids. The junction had 9 bases not matched to a gene; V was cut back by 3 bases and J by 7 bases. This CDR3 reads CASSSLTGWGEAFF. CDR3 DNA sequence: TGTGCCAGCAGCTCCTTGACAGGGTGGGGTGAAGCTTTCTTT.

The chain links TRBV29-1 to TRBJ2-2; tentative D call: TRBD2 (5 bases). The CDR3 spans 14 residues. Trimming removed 2 bases at V and 1 base at J, with 8 bases between. Germline V CDR1 and CDR2: SQVTM, ANQGSEA. CDR3 nucleotide sequence: TGCAGCGTTGAACCGGACTGGAACACCGGGGAGCTGTTTTTT. It specifies CSVEPDWNTGELFF.

In this sample, this clone turned up a few times. The chain carries TRBV7-9 and TRBJ1-1; D uncertain. This CDR3 is 15 amino acids long. Trimming took 2 bases from V and 1 from J, leaving 11 bases between them. CDR1 and CDR2 from the germline V gene are SEHNR and FQNEAQ (reference sequence). The CDR3 nucleotides read TGTGCCAGCAGCTTACGGTTTGCTCAGAACACTGAAGCTTTCTTT. Translating it yields CASSLRFAQNTEAFF.

This clone has a handful of counts. The chain employs TRBV11-2 and TRBJ2-1, with 7 bases identical to TRBD2. This CDR3 is built from 14 residues. Trimming cost V 5 bases and J 4 bases; bases outside gene matches: 5. CDR1 and CDR2 from the germline V gene are SGHAT and FQNNGV. In DNA form, the CDR3 reads TGTGCCAGCAGCCGGCGGGGGAATTACAATGAGCAGTTCTTC. It specifies CASSRRGNYNEQFF.

The chain joins TRBV18 to TRBJ2-3; tentatively, D is TRBD2 (6 bases). This CDR3 contains 15 residues. The ends were cut back, 2 bases at V and 6 bases at J, with 15 bases in the middle. Germline CDR1 is KGHSH and CDR2 is LQKENI. This chain's CDR3 is CASSPRASGRDTQYF. DNA for the CDR3: TGTGCCAGCTCACCAAGGGCGAGCGGGCGCGATACGCAGTATTTT. Combining the CDR3 with reference TRBV18 and TRBJ2-3 gives the whole variable domain NAGVMQNPRHLVRRRGQEARLRCSPMKGHSHVYWYRQLPEEGLKFMVYLQKENIIDESGMPKERFSAEFPKEGPSILRIQQVVRGDSAAYFCASSPRASGRDTQYFGPGTRLTVL.

CDR3 sequence: CASSLPGDHQETQYF. CDR3 DNA sequence: TGTGCCAGCAGCTTGCCGGGGGACCATCAAGAGACCCAGTACTTC. The V gene is TRBV5-4, the J gene TRBJ2-5, with a tentative D call TRBD2 (6 bases). V lost 1 base and J lost 2, with 12 bases in between. CDR1 SGHNT and CDR2 YYREEE come from the germline V gene (reference sequence). The CDR3 has 15 amino acids.

Here the CDR3 reads CATSREGGRQGYLNYGYTF. In nucleotides, the CDR3 is TGTGCCACCAGCAGAGAGGGTGGGAGGCAGGGCTATTTGAACTATGGCTACACCTTC. The V call is TRBV15, the J call TRBJ1-2, with D possibly TRBD1 on 5 matching bases. The CDR3 totals 19 residues. Trimming took off 0 bases at V and 2 bases at J, with 22 bases between the two ends. CDR1 and CDR2 from the germline V gene are LNHNV and YYDKDF (reference sequence).

This clone appeared a single time. The rearrangement joins TRBV6-5 to TRBJ1-2; tentatively, D is TRBD1 (6 bases). V lost 4 bases and J lost 5, with 14 bases in between. The germline V gene encodes CDR1 MNHEY and CDR2 SVGAGI. This CDR3 has 14 residues. In DNA, the CDR3 is TGTGCCAGCAGTTTCAGGGCAGGGGAATATGGCTACACCTTC. Translated: CASSFRAGEYGYTF.

The chain employs TRBV13 and TRBJ1-5; D gene ambiguous. The CDR3 contains 13 residues. V was cut by 1 base and J by 6 bases, with 7 bases left in between. CDR1 PRHDT and CDR2 FYEKMQ come from the germline V gene (reference sequence). The CDR3 region has the DNA TGTGCCAGCAGCTTAGCAGGATTTCAGCCCCAGCATTTT. Translation gives CASSLAGFQPQHF.